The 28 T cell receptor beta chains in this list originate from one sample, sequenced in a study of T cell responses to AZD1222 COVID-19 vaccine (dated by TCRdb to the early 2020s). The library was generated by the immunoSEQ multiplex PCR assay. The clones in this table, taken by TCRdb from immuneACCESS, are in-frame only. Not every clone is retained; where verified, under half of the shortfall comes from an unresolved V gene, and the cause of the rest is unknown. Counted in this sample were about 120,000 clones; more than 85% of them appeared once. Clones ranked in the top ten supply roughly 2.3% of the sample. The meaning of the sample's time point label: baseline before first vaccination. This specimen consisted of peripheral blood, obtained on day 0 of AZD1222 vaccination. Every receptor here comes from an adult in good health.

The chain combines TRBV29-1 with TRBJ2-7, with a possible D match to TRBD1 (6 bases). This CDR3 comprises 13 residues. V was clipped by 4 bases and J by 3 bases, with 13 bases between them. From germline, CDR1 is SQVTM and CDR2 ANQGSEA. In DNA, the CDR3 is TGCAGCGTTGGAGCGGTCAGGGGCTACGAGCAGTACTTC. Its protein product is CSVGAVRGYEQYF.

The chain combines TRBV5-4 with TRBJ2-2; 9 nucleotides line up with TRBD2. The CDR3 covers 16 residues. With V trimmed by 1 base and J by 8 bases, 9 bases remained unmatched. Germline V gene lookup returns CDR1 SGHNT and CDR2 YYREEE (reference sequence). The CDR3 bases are TGTGCCAGCAGCTTGCCCGGACTAGCGAGCGTGGGGGAGCTGTTTTTT. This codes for CASSLPGLASVGELFF.

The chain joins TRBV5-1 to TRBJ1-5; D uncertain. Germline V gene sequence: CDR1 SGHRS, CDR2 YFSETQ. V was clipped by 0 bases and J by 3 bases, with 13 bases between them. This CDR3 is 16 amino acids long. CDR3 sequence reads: CASSLDGQIPNQPQHF. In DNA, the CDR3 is TGCGCCAGCAGCTTGGACGGTCAAATACCCAATCAGCCCCAGCATTTT.

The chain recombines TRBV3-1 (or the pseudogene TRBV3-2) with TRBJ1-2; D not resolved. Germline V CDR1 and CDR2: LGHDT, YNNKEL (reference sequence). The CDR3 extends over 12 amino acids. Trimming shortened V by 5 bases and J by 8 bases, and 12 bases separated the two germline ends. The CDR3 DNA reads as TGTGCCAGCAGCTCCAGTGGTGTGGGCTACACCTTC. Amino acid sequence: CASSSSGVGYTF.

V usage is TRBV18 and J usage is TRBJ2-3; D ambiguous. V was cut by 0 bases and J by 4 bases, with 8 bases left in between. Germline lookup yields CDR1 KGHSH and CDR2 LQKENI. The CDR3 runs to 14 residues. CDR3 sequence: CASSPPFSPDTQYF. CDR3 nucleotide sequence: TGTGCCAGCTCACCACCCTTCTCGCCAGATACGCAGTATTTT. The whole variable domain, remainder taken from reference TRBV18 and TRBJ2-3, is NAGVMQNPRHLVRRRGQEARLRCSPMKGHSHVYWYRQLPEEGLKFMVYLQKENIIDESGMPKERFSAEFPKEGPSILRIQQVVRGDSAAYFCASSPPFSPDTQYFGPGTRLTVL.

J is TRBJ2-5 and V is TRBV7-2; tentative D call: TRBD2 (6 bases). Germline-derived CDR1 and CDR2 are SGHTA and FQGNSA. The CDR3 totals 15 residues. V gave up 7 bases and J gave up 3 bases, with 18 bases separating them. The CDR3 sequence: CASKSDRRAEETQYF. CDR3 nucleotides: TGTGCCAGCAAAAGCGATCGGAGGGCCGAAGAGACCCAGTACTTC.

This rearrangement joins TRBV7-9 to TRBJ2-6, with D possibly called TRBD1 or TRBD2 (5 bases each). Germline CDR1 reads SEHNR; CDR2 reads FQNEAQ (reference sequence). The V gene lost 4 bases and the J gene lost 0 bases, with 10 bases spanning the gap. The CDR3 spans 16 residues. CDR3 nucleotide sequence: TGTGCCAGCAGCTCCGGTGGGGGCTCTGGGGCCAACGTCCTGACTTTC. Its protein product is CASSSGGGSGANVLTF.

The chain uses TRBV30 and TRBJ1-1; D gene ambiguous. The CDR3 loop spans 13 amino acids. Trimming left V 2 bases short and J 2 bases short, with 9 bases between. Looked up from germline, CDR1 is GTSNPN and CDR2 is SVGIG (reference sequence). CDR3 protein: CAWSPDTNTEAFF. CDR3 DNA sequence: TGTGCCTGGAGTCCCGACACCAACACTGAAGCTTTCTTT.

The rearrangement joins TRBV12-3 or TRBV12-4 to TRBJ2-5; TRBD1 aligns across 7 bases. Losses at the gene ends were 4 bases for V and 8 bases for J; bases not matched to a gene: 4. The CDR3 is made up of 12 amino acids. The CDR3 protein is CASSSTGLTQYF. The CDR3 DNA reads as TGTGCCAGCAGTTCGACAGGGCTCACCCAGTACTTC.

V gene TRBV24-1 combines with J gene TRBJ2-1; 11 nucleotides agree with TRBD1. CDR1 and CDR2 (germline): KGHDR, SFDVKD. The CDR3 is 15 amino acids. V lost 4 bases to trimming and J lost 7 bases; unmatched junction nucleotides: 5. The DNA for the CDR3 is TGTGCCACCAGTGAGGCCGGGACAGGGGGAAATGAGCAGTTCTTC. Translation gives CATSEAGTGGNEQFF.

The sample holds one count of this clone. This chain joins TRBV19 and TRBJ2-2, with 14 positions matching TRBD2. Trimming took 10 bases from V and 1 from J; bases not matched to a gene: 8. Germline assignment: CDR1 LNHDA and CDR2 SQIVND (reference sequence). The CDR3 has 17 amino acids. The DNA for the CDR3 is TGTGCCACCCGCCCGACTAGCGGGAGGGTGAACACCGGGGAGCTGTTTTTT. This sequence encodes CATRPTSGRVNTGELFF.

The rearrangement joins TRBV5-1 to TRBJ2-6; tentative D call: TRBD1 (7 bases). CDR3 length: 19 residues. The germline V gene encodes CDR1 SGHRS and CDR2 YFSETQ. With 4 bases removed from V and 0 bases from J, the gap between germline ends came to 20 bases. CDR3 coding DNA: TGCGCCAGCAGCGAACGGACAGGAGGGACCCACTCTGGGGCCAACGTCCTGACTTTC. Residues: CASSERTGGTHSGANVLTF.

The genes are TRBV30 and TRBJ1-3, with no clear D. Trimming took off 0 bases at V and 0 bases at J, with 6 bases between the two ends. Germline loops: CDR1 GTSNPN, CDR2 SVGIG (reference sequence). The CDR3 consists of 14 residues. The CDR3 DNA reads TGTGCCTGGAGTGTAGGCGACTCTGGAAACACCATATATTTT. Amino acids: CAWSVGDSGNTIYF. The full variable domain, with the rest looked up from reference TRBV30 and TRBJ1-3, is SQTIHQWPATLVQPVGSPLSLECTVEGTSNPNLYWYRQAAGRGLQLLFYSVGIGQISSEVPQNLSASRPQDRQFILSSKKLLLSDSGFYLCAWSVGDSGNTIYFGEGSWLTVV.

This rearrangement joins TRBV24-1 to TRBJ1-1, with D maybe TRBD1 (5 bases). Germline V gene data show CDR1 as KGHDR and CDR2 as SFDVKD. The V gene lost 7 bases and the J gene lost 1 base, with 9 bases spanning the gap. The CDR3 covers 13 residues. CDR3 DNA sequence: TGTGCCACCAGGAAGACAGCGAACACTGAAGCTTTCTTT. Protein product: CATRKTANTEAFF.

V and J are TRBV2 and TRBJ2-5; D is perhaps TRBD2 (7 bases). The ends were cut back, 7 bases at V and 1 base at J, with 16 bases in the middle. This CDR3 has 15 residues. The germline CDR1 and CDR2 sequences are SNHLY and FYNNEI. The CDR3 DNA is TGTGCCAGCACCAAAGGGGGGAGGGGCCAAGAGACCCAGTACTTC. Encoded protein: CASTKGGRGQETQYF.

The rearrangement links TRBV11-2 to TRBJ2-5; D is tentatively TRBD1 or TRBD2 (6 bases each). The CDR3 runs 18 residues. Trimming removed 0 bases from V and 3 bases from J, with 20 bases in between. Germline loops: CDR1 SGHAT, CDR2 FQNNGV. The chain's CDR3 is CASSLDNGGGGIEETQYF. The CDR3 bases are TGTGCCAGCAGCTTAGACAACGGGGGCGGTGGGATCGAAGAGACCCAGTACTTC. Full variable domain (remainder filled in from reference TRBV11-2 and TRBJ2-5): EAGVAQSPRYKIIEKRQSVAFWCNPISGHATLYWYQQILGQGPKLLIQFQNNGVVDDSQLPKDRFSAERLKGVDSTLKIQPAKLEDSAVYLCASSLDNGGGGIEETQYFGPGTRLLVL.

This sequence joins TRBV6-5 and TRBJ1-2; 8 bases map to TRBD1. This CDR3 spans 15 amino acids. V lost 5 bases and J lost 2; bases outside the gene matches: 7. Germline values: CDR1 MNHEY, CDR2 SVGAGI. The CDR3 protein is CASSPDRQGNYGYTF. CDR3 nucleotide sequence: TGTGCCAGCAGTCCCGATAGACAGGGGAACTATGGCTACACCTTC.

The CDR3 here is CASRVGRESYEQYF. CDR3 in DNA: TGTGCCAGCAGGGTAGGGCGGGAGAGCTACGAGCAGTACTTC. The chain recombines TRBV7-2 with TRBJ2-7; 7 nucleotides match TRBD2. CDR1 is SGHTA and CDR2 is FQGNSA in the germline V gene. This CDR3 is 14 amino acids long. The trim removed 6 bases at V and 3 bases at J, leaving 8 bases unmatched.

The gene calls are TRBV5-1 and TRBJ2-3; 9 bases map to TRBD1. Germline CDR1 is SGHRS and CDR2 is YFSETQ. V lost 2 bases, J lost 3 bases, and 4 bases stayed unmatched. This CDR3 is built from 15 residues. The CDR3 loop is CASSFPGQGTDTQYF. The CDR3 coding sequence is TGCGCCAGCAGCTTCCCGGGACAGGGAACAGATACGCAGTATTTT.

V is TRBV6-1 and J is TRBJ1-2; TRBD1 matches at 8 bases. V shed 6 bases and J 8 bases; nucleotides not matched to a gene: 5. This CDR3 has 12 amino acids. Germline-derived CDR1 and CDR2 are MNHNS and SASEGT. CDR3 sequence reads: CASSSGGDGYTF. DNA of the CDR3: TGTGCCAGCAGCTCAGGGGGCGACGGCTACACCTTC.

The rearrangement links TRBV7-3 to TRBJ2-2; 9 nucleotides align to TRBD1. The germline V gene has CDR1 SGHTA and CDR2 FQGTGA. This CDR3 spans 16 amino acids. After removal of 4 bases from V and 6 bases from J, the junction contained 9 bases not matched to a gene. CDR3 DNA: TGTGCCAGCAGCTCCAATTACAGGGGGCGCGCCGGGGAGCTGTTTTTT. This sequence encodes CASSSNYRGRAGELFF.

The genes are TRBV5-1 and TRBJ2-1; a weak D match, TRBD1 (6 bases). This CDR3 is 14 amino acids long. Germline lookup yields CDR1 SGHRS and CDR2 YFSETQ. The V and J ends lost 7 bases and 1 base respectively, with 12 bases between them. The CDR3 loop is CASGTGQSYNEQFF. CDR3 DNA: TGCGCCAGCGGAACAGGGCAATCCTACAATGAGCAGTTCTTC. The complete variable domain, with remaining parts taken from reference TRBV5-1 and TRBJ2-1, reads KAGVTQTPRYLIKTRGQQVTLSCSPISGHRSVSWYQQTPGQGLQFLFEYFSETQRNKGNFPGRFSGRQFSNSRSEMNVSTLELGDSALYLCASGTGQSYNEQFFGPGTRLTVL.

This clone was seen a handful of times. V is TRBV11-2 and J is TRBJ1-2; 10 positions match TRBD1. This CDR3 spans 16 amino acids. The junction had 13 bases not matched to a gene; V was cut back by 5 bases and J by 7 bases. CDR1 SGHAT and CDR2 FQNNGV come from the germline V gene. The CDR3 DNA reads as TGTGCCAGCAGCCAGGGGTCGGGGACAGGGGTTGGTGGCTACACCTTC. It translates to CASSQGSGTGVGGYTF.

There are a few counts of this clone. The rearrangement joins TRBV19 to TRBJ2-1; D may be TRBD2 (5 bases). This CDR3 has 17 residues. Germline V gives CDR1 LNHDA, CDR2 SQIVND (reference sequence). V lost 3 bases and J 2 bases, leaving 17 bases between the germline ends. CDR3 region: CASSIPRTQKTYNEQFF. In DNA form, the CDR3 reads TGTGCCAGTAGTATTCCCCGGACTCAGAAGACCTACAATGAGCAGTTCTTC.

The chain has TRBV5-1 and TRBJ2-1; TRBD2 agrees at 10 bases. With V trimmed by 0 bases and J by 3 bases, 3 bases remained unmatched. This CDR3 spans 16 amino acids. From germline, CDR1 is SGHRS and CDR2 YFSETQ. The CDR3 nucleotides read TGCGCCAGCAGCTTGGCGCCTAGCGGGAGCTACAATGAGCAGTTCTTC. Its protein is CASSLAPSGSYNEQFF. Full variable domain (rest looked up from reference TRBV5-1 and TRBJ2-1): KAGVTQTPRYLIKTRGQQVTLSCSPISGHRSVSWYQQTPGQGLQFLFEYFSETQRNKGNFPGRFSGRQFSNSRSEMNVSTLELGDSALYLCASSLAPSGSYNEQFFGPGTRLTVL.

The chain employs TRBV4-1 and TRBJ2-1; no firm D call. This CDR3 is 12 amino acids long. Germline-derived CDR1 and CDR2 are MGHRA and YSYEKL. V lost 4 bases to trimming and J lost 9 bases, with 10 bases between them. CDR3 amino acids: CASSPPTGEQFF. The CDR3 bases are TGCGCCAGCAGCCCACCTACGGGTGAGCAGTTCTTC.

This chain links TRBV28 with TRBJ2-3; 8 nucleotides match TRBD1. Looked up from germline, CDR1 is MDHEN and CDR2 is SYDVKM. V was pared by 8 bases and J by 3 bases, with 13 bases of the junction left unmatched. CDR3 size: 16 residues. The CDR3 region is CASSPVYGTGTDTQYF. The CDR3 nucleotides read TGTGCCAGCTCCCCAGTTTATGGGACAGGTACAGATACGCAGTATTTT.

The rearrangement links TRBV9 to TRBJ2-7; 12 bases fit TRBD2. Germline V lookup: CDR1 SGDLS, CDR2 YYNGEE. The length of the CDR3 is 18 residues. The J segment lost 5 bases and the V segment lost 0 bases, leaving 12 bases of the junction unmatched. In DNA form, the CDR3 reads TGTGCCAGCAGCGTAGCGGGGCTAGCGGGAGGGCCTGGAAACGAGCAGTACTTC. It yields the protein CASSVAGLAGGPGNEQYF.